This T cell receptor (beta chain) was found in a study of T cells in Graves' hyperthyroidism and ophthalmopathy. The V and J ends lost 5 bases and 6 bases, in that order; junction bases with no gene match: 16. Germline CDR1 MDHEN, CDR2 SYDVKM. This CDR3 spans 17 amino acids. Using RNA transcripts as the source, TCR beta CDR3 regions were amplified. In the first-round RT-PCR of the TCR CDR3, the HTBI primer set was used. One entry per CDR3 protein, called by TCRdb with MiXCR from the multiplex PCR reads. There are hundreds of thousands of distinct CDR3 sequences in the sample; roughly 13% occur only once, and approximately 25% lies in the top ten. The sample holds many counts of this clonotype.

The clonotype originates from a woman in her thirties with Graves' hyperthyroidism. The chain links TRBV28 to TRBJ2-7, with 10 bases aligning to TRBD1. Sequencing used blood. DNA of the CDR3: TGTGCCAGCAGTACAGTCCTCCGGGACAGGGGCGCCGGCGAGCAGTACTTC. Amino acids: CASSTVLRDRGAGEQYF.